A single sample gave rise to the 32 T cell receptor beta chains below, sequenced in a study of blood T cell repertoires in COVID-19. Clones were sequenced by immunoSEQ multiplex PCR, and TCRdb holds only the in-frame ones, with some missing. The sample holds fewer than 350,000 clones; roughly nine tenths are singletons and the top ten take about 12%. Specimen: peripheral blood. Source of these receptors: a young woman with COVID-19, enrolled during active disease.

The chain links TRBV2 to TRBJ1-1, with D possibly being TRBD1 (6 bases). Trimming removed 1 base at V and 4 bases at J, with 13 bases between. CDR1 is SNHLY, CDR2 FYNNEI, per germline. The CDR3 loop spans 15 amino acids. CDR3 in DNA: TGTGCCAGCAGTGAAGGGCGGGGGGCTATCACTGAAGCTTTCTTT. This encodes CASSEGRGAITEAFF. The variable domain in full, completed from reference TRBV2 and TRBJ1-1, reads EPEVTQTPSHQVTQMGQEVILRCVPISNHLYFYWYRQILGQKVEFLVSFYNNEISEKSEIFDDQFSVERPDGSNFTLKIRSTKLEDSAMYFCASSEGRGAITEAFFGQGTRLTVV.

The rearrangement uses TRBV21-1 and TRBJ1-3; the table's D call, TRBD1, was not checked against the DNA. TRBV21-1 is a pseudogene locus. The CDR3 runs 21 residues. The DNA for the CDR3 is TGTGCCAGCAGCAAAGTTGGCTGGCTTTTGACAACTTATAGCTCTGGAAACACCATATATTTT. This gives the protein CASSKVGWLLTTYSSGNTIYF.

The CDR3 protein is CASSSLAATGELFF. As DNA, the CDR3 is TGCGCCAGCAGCAGCTTAGCGGCCACCGGGGAGCTGTTTTTT. The chain combines TRBV5-1 with TRBJ2-2, with a weak D call TRBD2 (6 bases). Trimming left V 4 bases short and J 4 bases short, with 11 bases between. Germline-derived CDR1 and CDR2 are SGHRS and YFSETQ. The CDR3 sequence is 14 residues long.

The CDR3 here is CASSTTVGGRANSPLHF. The DNA for the CDR3 is TGCGCCAGCAGCACTACGGTCGGGGGTCGAGCTAATTCACCCCTCCACTTT. The rearrangement links TRBV5-1 to TRBJ1-6, with D tentatively TRBD1 (5 bases). The CDR3 contains 17 residues. Looked up from germline, CDR1 is SGHRS and CDR2 is YFSETQ. Trimming took off 4 bases at V and 6 bases at J, with 20 bases between the two ends.

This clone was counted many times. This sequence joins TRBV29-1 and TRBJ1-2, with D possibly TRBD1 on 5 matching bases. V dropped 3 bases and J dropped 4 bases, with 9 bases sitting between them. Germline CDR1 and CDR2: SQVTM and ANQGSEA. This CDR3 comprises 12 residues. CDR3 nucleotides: TGCAGCGTTGAGGCAGGGCCCTATGGCTACACCTTC. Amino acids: CSVEAGPYGYTF.

The CDR3 region is CASSLDLPPLHF. DNA for the CDR3: TGTGCCAGCAGCTTAGACCTACCACCCCTCCACTTT. The V and J genes are TRBV7-9 and TRBJ1-6; no reliable D call. The CDR3 spans 12 residues. Germline CDR1 and CDR2: SEHNR and FQNEAQ (reference sequence). The V end lost 1 base, the J end lost 11 bases, and 6 bases lay between the germline ends.

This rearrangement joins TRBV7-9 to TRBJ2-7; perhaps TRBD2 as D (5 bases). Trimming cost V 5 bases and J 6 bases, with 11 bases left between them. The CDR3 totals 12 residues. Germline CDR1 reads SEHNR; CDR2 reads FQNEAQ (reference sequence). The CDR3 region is CASSLDEGEQYF. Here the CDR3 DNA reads TGTGCCAGCAGCCTTGACGAGGGCGAGCAGTACTTC.

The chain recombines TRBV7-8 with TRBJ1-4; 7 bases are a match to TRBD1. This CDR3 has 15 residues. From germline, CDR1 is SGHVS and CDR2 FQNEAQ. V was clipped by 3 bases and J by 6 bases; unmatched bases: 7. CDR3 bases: TGTGCCAGCAGCTTTTCGGCCGGGACAGATGAAAAACTGTTTTTT. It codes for CASSFSAGTDEKLFF.

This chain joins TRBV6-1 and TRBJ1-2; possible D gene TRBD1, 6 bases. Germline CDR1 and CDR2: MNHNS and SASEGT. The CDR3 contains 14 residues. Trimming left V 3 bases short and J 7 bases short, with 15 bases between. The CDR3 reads CASSDLSGQSGYTF. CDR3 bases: TGTGCCAGCAGTGATTTGAGTGGACAGAGTGGCTACACCTTC.

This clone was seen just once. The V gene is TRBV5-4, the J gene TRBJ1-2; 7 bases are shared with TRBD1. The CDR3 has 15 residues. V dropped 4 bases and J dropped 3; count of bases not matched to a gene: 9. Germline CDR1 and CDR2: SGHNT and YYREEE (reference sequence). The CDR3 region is CASSPRTGVDYGYTF. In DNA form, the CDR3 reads TGTGCCAGCAGCCCTCGGACAGGTGTGGACTATGGCTACACCTTC.

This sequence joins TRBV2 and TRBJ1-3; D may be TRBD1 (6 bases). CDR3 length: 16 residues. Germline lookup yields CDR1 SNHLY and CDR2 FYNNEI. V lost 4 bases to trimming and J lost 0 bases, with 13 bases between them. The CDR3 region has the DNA TGTGCCAGCAGTGGGCCGGGACAACCCTCTGGAAACACCATATATTTT. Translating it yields CASSGPGQPSGNTIYF.

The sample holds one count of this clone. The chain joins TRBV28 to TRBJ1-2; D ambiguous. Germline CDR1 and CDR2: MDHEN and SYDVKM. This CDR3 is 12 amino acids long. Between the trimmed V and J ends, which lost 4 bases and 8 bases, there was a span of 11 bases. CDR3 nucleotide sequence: TGTGCCAGCAGTTGGGGAGTTGAGGGCTACACCTTC. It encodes CASSWGVEGYTF.

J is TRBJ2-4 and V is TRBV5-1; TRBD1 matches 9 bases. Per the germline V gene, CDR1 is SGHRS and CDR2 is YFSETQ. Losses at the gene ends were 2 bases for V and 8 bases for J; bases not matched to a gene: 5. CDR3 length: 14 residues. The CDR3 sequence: CASSFRDRDDIQYF. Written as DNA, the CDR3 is TGCGCCAGCAGCTTCCGGGACAGGGACGACATTCAGTACTTC.

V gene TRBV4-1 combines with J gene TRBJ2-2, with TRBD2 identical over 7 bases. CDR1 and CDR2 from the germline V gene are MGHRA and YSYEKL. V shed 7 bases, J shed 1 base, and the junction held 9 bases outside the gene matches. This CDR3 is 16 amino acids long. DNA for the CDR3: TGCGCCAGCACATCCTGGACTAGAGGGAACACCGGGGAGCTGTTTTTT. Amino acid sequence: CASTSWTRGNTGELFF.

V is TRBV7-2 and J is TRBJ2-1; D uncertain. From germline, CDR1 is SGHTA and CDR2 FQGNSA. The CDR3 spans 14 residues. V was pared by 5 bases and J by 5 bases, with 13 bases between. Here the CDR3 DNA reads TGTGCCAGCAGCCTCGTTCTGGCCGACAATGAGCAGTTCTTC. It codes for CASSLVLADNEQFF.

The DNA of the CDR3 is TGTGCCAGCAGCCCACCCCCGCGGTCTTGGGAGCGGAGCTCCTACGAGCAGTACTTC. This gives the protein CASSPPPRSWERSSYEQYF. The chain joins TRBV9 to TRBJ2-7; a weak D match, TRBD2 (5 bases). V shed 4 bases and J shed 0 bases, with 26 bases lying between them. Germline values: CDR1 SGDLS, CDR2 YYNGEE. The CDR3 length is 19 residues.

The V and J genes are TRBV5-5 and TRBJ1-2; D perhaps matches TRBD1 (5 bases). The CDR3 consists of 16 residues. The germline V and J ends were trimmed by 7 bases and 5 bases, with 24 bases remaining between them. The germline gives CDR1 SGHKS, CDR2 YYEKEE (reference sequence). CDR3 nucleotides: TGTGCCAGCGATCTTTTTGGGACGGGGGGTTCTTATGGCTACACCTTC. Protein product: CASDLFGTGGSYGYTF. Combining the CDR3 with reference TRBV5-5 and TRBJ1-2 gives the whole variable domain DAGVTQSPTHLIKTRGQQVTLRCSPISGHKSVSWYQQVLGQGPQFIFQYYEKEERGRGNFPDRFSARQFPNYSSELNVNALLLGDSALYLCASDLFGTGGSYGYTFGSGTRLTVV.

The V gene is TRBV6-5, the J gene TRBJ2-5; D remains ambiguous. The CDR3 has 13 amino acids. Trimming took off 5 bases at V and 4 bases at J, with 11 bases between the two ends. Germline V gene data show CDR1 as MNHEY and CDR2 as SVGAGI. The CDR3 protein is CASSRLLGETQYF. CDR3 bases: TGTGCCAGCAGTCGACTCCTAGGAGAGACCCAGTACTTC.

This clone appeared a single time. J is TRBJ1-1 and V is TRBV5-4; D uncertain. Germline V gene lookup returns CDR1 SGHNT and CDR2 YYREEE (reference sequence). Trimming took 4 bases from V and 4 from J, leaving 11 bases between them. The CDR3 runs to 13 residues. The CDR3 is CASSLEMFTEAFF. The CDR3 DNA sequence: TGTGCCAGCAGCCTAGAGATGTTCACTGAAGCTTTCTTT.

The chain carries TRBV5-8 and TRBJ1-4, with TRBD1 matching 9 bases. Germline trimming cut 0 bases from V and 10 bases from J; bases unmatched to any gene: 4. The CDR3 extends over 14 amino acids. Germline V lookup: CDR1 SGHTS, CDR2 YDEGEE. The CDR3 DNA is TGTGCCAGCAGCTTGGCGGGACAGGGCGCAAAACTGTTTTTT. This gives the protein CASSLAGQGAKLFF.

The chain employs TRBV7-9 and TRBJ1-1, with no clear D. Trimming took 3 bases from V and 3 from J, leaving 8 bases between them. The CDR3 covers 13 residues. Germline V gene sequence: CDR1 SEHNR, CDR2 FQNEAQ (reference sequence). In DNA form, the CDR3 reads TGTGCCAGCAGCTTTCGGGAGGACACTGAAGCTTTCTTT. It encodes CASSFREDTEAFF.

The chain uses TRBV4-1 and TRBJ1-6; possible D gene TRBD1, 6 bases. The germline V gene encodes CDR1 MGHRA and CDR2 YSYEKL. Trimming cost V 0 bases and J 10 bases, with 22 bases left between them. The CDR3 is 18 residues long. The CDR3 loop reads CASSQEERGVAGASPLHF. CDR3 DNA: TGCGCCAGCAGCCAAGAGGAAAGAGGGGTAGCAGGGGCCTCACCCCTCCACTTT.

In DNA, the CDR3 is TGTGCAAGTCGCTTAGGGAGACAGGGGAATCAGCCCCAGCATTTT. Amino acids: CASRLGRQGNQPQHF. This chain connects TRBV12-2 to TRBJ1-5; the D call in the table, TRBD1, was not verified against the DNA. TRBV12-2 is marked as a pseudogene. CDR3 size: 15 residues.

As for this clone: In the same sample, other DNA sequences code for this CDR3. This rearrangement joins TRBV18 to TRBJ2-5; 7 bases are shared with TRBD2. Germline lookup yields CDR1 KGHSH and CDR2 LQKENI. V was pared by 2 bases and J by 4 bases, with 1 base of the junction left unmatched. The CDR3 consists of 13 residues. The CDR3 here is CASSPGRGETQYF. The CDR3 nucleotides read TGTGCCAGCTCACCAGGGAGGGGAGAGACCCAGTACTTC.

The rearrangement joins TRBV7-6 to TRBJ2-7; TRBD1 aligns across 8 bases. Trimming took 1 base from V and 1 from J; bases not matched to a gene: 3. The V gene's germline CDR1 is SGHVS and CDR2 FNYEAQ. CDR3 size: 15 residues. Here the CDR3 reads CASSLDGQGSYEQYF. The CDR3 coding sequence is TGTGCCAGCAGCTTAGACGGACAGGGATCCTACGAGCAGTACTTC.

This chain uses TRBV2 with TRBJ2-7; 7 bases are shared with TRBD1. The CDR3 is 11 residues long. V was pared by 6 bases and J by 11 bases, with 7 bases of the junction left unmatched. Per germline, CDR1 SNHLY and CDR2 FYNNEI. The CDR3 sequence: CASSERGREYF. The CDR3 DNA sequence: TGTGCCAGCAGCGAAAGGGGGCGTGAGTACTTC.

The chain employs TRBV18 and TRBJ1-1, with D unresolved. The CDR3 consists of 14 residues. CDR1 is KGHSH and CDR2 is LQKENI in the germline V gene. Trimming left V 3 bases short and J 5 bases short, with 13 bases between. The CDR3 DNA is TGTGCCAGCTCACCTAGGAGCGAAAGGACTGAAGCTTTCTTT. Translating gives CASSPRSERTEAFF.

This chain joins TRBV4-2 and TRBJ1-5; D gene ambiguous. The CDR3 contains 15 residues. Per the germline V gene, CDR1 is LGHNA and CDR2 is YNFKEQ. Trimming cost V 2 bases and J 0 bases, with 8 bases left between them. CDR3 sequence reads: CASSQQVNSNQPQHF. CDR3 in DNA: TGTGCCAGCAGCCAACAGGTGAATAGCAATCAGCCCCAGCATTTT.

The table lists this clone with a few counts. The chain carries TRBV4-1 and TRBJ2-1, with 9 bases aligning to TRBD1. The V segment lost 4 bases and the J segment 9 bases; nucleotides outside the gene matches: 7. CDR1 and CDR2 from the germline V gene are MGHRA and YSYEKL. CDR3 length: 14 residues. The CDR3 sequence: CASSRGTGKGEQFF. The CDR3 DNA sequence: TGCGCCAGCAGCCGGGGGACAGGGAAAGGTGAGCAGTTCTTC.

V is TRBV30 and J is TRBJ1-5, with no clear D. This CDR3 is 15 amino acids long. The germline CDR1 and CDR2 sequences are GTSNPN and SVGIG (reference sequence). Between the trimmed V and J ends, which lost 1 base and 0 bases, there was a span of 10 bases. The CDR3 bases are TGTGCCTGGAGTGGGAGGGCGGGTAGCAATCAGCCCCAGCATTTT. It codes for CAWSGRAGSNQPQHF.

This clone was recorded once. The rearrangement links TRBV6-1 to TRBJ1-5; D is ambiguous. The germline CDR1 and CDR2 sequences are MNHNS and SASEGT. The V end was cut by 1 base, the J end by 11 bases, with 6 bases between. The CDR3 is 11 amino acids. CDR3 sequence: CASSEGGSQHF. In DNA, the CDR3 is TGTGCCAGCAGTGAAGGCGGGTCCCAGCATTTT.

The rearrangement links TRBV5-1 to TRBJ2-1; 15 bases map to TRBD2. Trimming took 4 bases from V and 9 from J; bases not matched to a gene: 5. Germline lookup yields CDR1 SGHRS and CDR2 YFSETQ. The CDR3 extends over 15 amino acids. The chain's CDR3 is CASSPAGLAGGEQFF. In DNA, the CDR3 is TGCGCCAGCAGCCCTGCGGGACTAGCGGGGGGTGAGCAGTTCTTC.